Sequencing of this T cell receptor beta chain was carried out in a study of graft-versus-host responses after intestinal transplantation. Regarding this clone: What it binds is not known.

Some clones are missing from TCRdb's copy, which holds only in-frame ones; the method was immunoSEQ multiplex PCR. The table has roughly 99,000 clones, around 90% seen once; the top ten hold approximately 0.07%. Here the sequenced sample was unstimulated CD8+ T cells sorted from spleen or lymph node cells, taken before transplant. This receptor was identified in a human donor who was the organ donor for an intestinal transplant.

CDR3 protein: CAIRKASSGYNEQFF. The CDR3 DNA follows: TGTGCCATCAGGAAGGCGTCTAGCGGATACAATGAGCAGTTCTTC. V gene TRBV10-3 combines with J gene TRBJ2-1; 7 bases align to TRBD2. Germline values: CDR1 ENHRY, CDR2 SYGVKD. The junction had 9 bases not matched to a gene; V was cut back by 6 bases and J by 4 bases. The CDR3 sequence is 15 residues long.